This TCR beta chain was captured in a study of blood T cell repertoires in COVID-19. Profiling relied on immunoSEQ multiplex PCR, and the TCRdb table lists in-frame clones only, not all of them. The sample yields roughly 39,000 clones, more than 75% seen once. A single count supports this clone. This CDR3 is 13 amino acids long. Looked up from germline, CDR1 is LNHDA and CDR2 is SQIVND (reference sequence). Losses at the gene ends were 5 bases for V and 6 bases for J; bases not matched to a gene: 1. The receptor was derived from a man between 50 and 59 years old with active or convalescent COVID-19. Sample: peripheral blood. The rearrangement uses TRBV19 and TRBJ1-6; 7 nucleotides line up with TRBD1. The chain's CDR3 is CASSAGGNSPLHF. The CDR3 coding sequence is TGTGCCAGTAGTGCAGGGGGTAATTCACCCCTCCACTTT.